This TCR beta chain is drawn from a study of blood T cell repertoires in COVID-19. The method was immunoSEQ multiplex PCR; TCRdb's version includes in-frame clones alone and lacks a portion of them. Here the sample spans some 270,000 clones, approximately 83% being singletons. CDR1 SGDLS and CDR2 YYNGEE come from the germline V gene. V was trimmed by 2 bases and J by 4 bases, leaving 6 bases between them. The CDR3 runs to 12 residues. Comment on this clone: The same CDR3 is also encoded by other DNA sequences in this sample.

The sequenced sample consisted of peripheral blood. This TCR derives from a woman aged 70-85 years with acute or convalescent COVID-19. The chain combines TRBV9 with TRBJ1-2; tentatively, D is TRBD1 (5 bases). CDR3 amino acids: CASSVDSYGYTF. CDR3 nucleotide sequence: TGTGCCAGCAGCGTTGACAGCTATGGCTACACCTTC.